This T cell receptor (beta chain) was sequenced in a study of blood T cell repertoires in COVID-19. Turning to the study itself: The cDNA or gDNA used as material had been derived from T cells, B-cell-depleted T cells, or PBMCs.

Authors' data handling: Amplified reference gene primers provided the basis for estimating nucleated cell counts. Profiling relied on immunoSEQ multiplex PCR, and the TCRdb table lists in-frame clones only, not all of them. V and J calls and clone size come straight from that table; D and trimming were deduced from the DNA. The profile covers roughly 180,000 clones, with more than 65% appearing a single time and about 5% taken by the ten largest. Grouping used clinical history reported by participants in a survey and questionnaire. Losses at the gene ends were 6 bases for V and 9 bases for J; bases not matched to a gene: 11. This CDR3 comprises 14 residues. CDR1 is MNHEY, CDR2 SMNVEV, per germline (reference sequence).

V and J are TRBV27 and TRBJ2-1, with 7 bases aligning to TRBD1. The receptor's source is a woman in her forties with acute COVID-19. The sequenced sample was PBMCs or T cells enriched from blood (not recorded which). The CDR3 region is CASSTDGQVVEQFF. The CDR3 DNA sequence: TGTGCCAGCAGCACCGACGGACAGGTTGTTGAGCAGTTCTTC.